One and the same sample provided the 10 T cell receptor beta chains below, sequenced in a study of T cell responses to AZD1222 COVID-19 vaccine. The protocol was immunoSEQ multiplex PCR, while the TCRdb copy is restricted to in-frame clones and leaves out a portion. The repertoire has roughly 120,000 clones, about 91% of them found once; the top ten carry approximately 3%. The sequenced sample was peripheral blood, obtained on day 0 of AZD1222 vaccination. Receptors originate from an adult in good health.

V gene TRBV18 combines with J gene TRBJ1-1; D ambiguous. V was cut by 0 bases and J by 4 bases, with 9 bases left in between. This CDR3 comprises 14 residues. Germline CDR1 is KGHSH and CDR2 is LQKENI. CDR3 in amino acids: CASSPPGSGTEAFF. The CDR3 DNA follows: TGTGCCAGCTCACCACCAGGGTCGGGCACTGAAGCTTTCTTT.

This sequence joins TRBV19 and TRBJ1-1; D remains unclear. The CDR3 spans 13 residues. The germline CDR1 and CDR2 sequences are LNHDA and SQIVND (reference sequence). Trimming removed 6 bases at V and 4 bases at J, with 12 bases between. The CDR3 sequence: CASSPGAGTEAFF. The CDR3 DNA is TGTGCCAGTAGCCCGGGAGCTGGCACTGAAGCTTTCTTT.

This clone came up a few times. The rearrangement joins TRBV4-1 to TRBJ1-1; 10 bases map to TRBD1. Trimming removed 0 bases from V and 4 bases from J; junction bases left unmatched: 11. CDR1 is MGHRA and CDR2 is YSYEKL in the germline V gene. This CDR3 is built from 18 residues. The CDR3 DNA is TGCGCCAGCAGCCAAGATAGGGGGACAGGGGCCTGGGGCACTGAAGCTTTCTTT. Encoded protein: CASSQDRGTGAWGTEAFF.

The genes are TRBV12-3 or TRBV12-4 and TRBJ2-2; 7 positions agree with TRBD1. The CDR3 spans 13 residues. The V segment lost 8 bases and the J segment 3 bases; nucleotides outside the gene matches: 3. The CDR3 nucleotides are TGTGCCAGCTCGACAGGGTACACCGGGGAGCTGTTTTTT. Translating gives CASSTGYTGELFF.

The CDR3 DNA reads TGTGCCATCCGTAGCGGGGGCTCCTACGAGCAGTACTTC. Amino acid sequence: CAIRSGGSYEQYF. The chain has TRBV10-3 and TRBJ2-7; 9 nucleotides match TRBD2. This CDR3 region has 13 residues. CDR1 and CDR2 (germline): ENHRY, SYGVKD. V was pared by 8 bases and J by 0 bases, with 2 bases of the junction left unmatched.

The V gene is TRBV5-1, the J gene TRBJ2-7, with a weak D call TRBD2 (6 bases). Trimming left V 2 bases short and J 4 bases short, with 13 bases between. Per germline, CDR1 SGHRS and CDR2 YFSETQ. This CDR3 spans 14 amino acids. The CDR3 bases are TGCGCCAGCAGCTTCTACGGGAGTGGGTACGAGCAGTACTTC. Translating gives CASSFYGSGYEQYF.

V usage is TRBV12-5 and J usage is TRBJ2-1, with D hard to call. Germline V gene sequence: CDR1 LGHNT, CDR2 FRNRAP. There are 16 residues in the CDR3. Trimming stripped 1 base from V and 2 bases from J, with 12 bases between. CDR3 region: CASGLAPETTYNEQFF. CDR3 bases: TGTGCTAGTGGTTTGGCGCCAGAGACGACCTACAATGAGCAGTTCTTC. The variable domain in full, with the rest retrieved from reference TRBV12-5 and TRBJ2-1, is DARVTQTPRHKVTEMGQEVTMRCQPILGHNTVFWYRQTMMQGLELLAYFRNRAPLDDSGMPKDRFSAEMPDATLATLKIQPSEPRDSAVYFCASGLAPETTYNEQFFGPGTRLTVL.

The chain couples TRBV9 to TRBJ2-1, with TRBD2 as a possible D gene (6 bases). The CDR3 loop spans 15 amino acids. V lost 7 bases and J 2 bases, leaving 16 bases between the germline ends. The germline gives CDR1 SGDLS, CDR2 YYNGEE. The CDR3 loop reads CASQAGDVTYNEQFF. CDR3 DNA sequence: TGTGCCAGCCAAGCGGGCGATGTTACCTACAATGAGCAGTTCTTC.

The chain carries TRBV5-5 and TRBJ2-3, with D uncertain. V was trimmed by 0 bases and J by 1 base, leaving 6 bases between them. Germline V CDR1 and CDR2: SGHKS, YYEKEE (reference sequence). CDR3 length: 14 residues. The DNA for the CDR3 is TGTGCCAGCAGCTTGGACTACGGCACAGATACGCAGTATTTT. Protein: CASSLDYGTDTQYF.

This chain joins TRBV5-8 and TRBJ1-5; D call uncertain. CDR3 length: 13 residues. V dropped 1 base and J dropped 0 bases, with 2 bases sitting between them. CDR1 is SGHTS, CDR2 YDEGEE, per germline. This chain's CDR3 is CASSLFSNQPQHF. The CDR3 DNA follows: TGTGCCAGCAGCTTGTTTAGCAATCAGCCCCAGCATTTT.